This TCR beta chain was observed in a study of blood T cell repertoires in COVID-19. Study-level background: Sites across the United States, Italy and Spain contributed samples from acute and convalescent COVID-19. PBMCs, B-cell-depleted T cells, or T cells provided the cDNA or gDNA that made up the material.

The CDR3 is made up of 13 amino acids. V lost 5 bases to trimming and J lost 4 bases, with 14 bases between them. The germline V gene encodes CDR1 SQVTM and CDR2 ANQGSEA. The authors' processing: Cell counts per sample came from amplifying reference gene primers. This table comes from immunoSEQ multiplex PCR, and its TCRdb copy is limited to in-frame clones, with some not included. Clone size and V and J calls were adopted from that table, with D and trimming inferred from the DNA. Of some 270,000 clones in the sample, about nine tenths are singletons; the top ten hold about 1.6%. The sample was peripheral blood. The clonotype comes from a woman aged 55-69 years who had recovered from COVID-19. This chain connects TRBV29-1 to TRBJ1-1; no firm D call. The CDR3 nucleotides are TGCAGCGTTTTGGGGAGATCGTCCACTGAAGCTTTCTTT. It codes for CSVLGRSSTEAFF.